This TCR beta chain was recorded in a study of T cell repertoires in cytomegalovirus infection. CDR1 SGHDT and CDR2 YYEEEE come from the germline V gene. The CDR3 length is 16 residues. Unmatched junction bases numbered 8, after V lost 4 bases and J lost 4 bases. TCRdb redid the calling of the reads with MiXCR, one entry per CDR3 protein. This sample carries 500,000 or so distinct CDR3 sequences, approximately 16% of them seen once, and the ten largest clones take roughly a quarter. This chain links TRBV5-6 with TRBJ1-4; TRBD1 matches at 9 bases. This sequence originates from a human donor in good health (CMV status not recorded). Some clones in this sample may be carry-over from other donors' samples. Sequences were obtained from CD8+ T cells from PBMCs. The CDR3 sequence is CASSLPRTGDNEKLFF. CDR3 DNA: TGTGCCAGCAGCCTTCCCAGGACAGGGGATAATGAAAAACTGTTTTTT.